These T cell receptor beta chains were read from a single sample in a study of beta chain features in type 1 diabetes. TCRdb keeps only in-frame clones here, not all; method: immunoSEQ multiplex PCR. The table includes about 400,000 clones, around 12% detected once. Material: naive CD4+ T cells from blood. These receptors were obtained from a woman aged 18-35 years with type 1 diabetes. Each CDR3 is given with its conserved first and last residue. D genes are given only for firm matches. Where a row states a size, it is once, few, many or the class of an expanded clone; other rows omit it.

D gene	V gene	J gene	clone size	CDR3 protein	CDR3 DNA
TRBD2	TRBV30	TRBJ2-1	few	CAWSPGRAGLNEQFF	TGTGCCTGGAGTCCCGGGAGGGCCGGACTCAATGAGCAGTTCTTC
TRBD1	TRBV25-1	TRBJ1-5	few	CASSPTGVPPQHF	TGTGCCAGCAGCCCGACAGGGGTTCCGCCCCAGCATTTT
TRBD1	TRBV5-1	TRBJ1-1	NA	CASSSPGQSFF	TGCGCCAGCAGCTCACCGGGACAGTCCTTCTTT
TRBD1	TRBV27	TRBJ1-2	NA	CASSRTPYRQGDYGYTF	TGTGCCAGCAGCCGTACCCCCTACCGACAGGGAGACTATGGCTACACCTTC
NA	TRBV5-6	TRBJ2-2	NA	CASSSFSGGAGELFF	TGTGCCAGCAGCTCCTTCTCGGGTGGAGCCGGGGAGCTGTTTTTT
NA	TRBV7-9	TRBJ1-2	few	CASSLVSGNYGYTF	TGTGCCAGCAGCTTAGTTTCGGGGAACTATGGCTACACCTTC
NA	TRBV18	TRBJ2-3	NA	CASSSTATDTQYF	TGTGCCAGCTCAAGCACAGCCACAGATACGCAGTATTTT
NA	TRBV28	TRBJ2-7	few	CASSLGQPPYEQYF	TGTGCCAGCAGTTTAGGACAGCCACCTTACGAGCAGTACTTC
NA	TRBV9	TRBJ2-5	few	CASSSRDFQETQYF	TGTGCCAGCAGCTCCCGGGACTTCCAAGAGACCCAGTACTTC
NA	TRBV18	TRBJ2-5	NA	CASSLQEQETQYF	TGTGCCAGCTCATTACAGGAGCAAGAGACCCAGTACTTC
NA	TRBV18	TRBJ1-1	NA	CASSPRIPEGTEAFF	TGTGCCAGCTCACCAAGGATACCCGAGGGCACTGAAGCTTTCTTT
NA	TRBV19	TRBJ2-1	NA	CASKAGDGNEQFF	TGTGCCAGTAAGGCAGGGGATGGCAATGAGCAGTTCTTC
NA	TRBV18	TRBJ2-7	NA	CASSPGVGEWEQYF	TGTGCCAGCTCACCTGGGGTCGGGGAATGGGAGCAGTACTTC
NA	TRBV13	TRBJ1-3	NA	CASSGPSGNTIYF	TGTGCCAGCAGCGGGCCCTCTGGAAACACCATATATTTT